This T cell receptor (beta chain) was profiled in a study of T cell repertoires in cytomegalovirus infection. About the study: Recently described HLA-C-restricted plus well-studied HLA-B-restricted CMV epitopes were used. It can be stated that public TCR beta signatures indicated CMV infection as well as a matching HLA type.

This clonotype was detected a few times. The antigen is unknown. General study findings and limits: Predominance within the ex vivo response was attributable to HLA-C-restricted CMV-specific TCR beta clonotypes.

TCRdb reprocessed the reads via MiXCR and lists one record per CDR3 protein. This table holds a few hundred thousand distinct CDR3 sequences, 30% to 40% found once. The source of this sequence is a human donor in good health (CMV status not recorded). Some clones in this sample may be carry-over from other donors' samples. Sequenced here: cultured PBMCs, sampled from culture after CMV antigen stimulation.

CDR3 nucleotides: TGTGCCAGCAGCTTTTATTCCGGTAATGAAAAACTGTTTTTT. This encodes CASSFYSGNEKLFF. The chain combines TRBV7-8 with TRBJ1-4; D remains ambiguous. The CDR3 consists of 14 residues. V lost 3 bases and J lost 4, with 9 bases in between. Germline CDR1 and CDR2: SGHVS and FQNEAQ.